The 12 T cell receptor beta chains listed next were all sequenced from one sample in a study of shared clonotypes between healthy human individuals. CD45RO-negative, CCR7-selected cells formed the naive CD8 fraction, which excluded terminally differentiated effector memory CD45RA+ cells. Clones were sequenced by immunoSEQ multiplex PCR, and TCRdb holds only the in-frame ones, with some missing. The sample consists of about 800,000 clones, 95% to 97% of them appearing once. Sequencing was done on a sample of naive CD8+ T cells sorted from blood. The receptors here all came from a man under 40 in good health.

This clone came up once. The rearrangement joins TRBV15 to TRBJ2-3; 12 bases are a match to TRBD2. This CDR3 region has 16 residues. Germline V gene sequence: CDR1 LNHNV, CDR2 YYDKDF (reference sequence). The V gene end was trimmed by 3 bases and the J gene end by 3 bases; junction bases not matched to a gene: 4. CDR3 in amino acids: CATSSPTSGRTDTQYF. In nucleotides, the CDR3 is TGTGCCACCAGCAGCCCCACTAGCGGGAGGACAGATACGCAGTATTTT.

This clone was observed once. V and J are TRBV15 and TRBJ2-3; TRBD2 matches at 11 bases. Germline-derived CDR1 and CDR2 are LNHNV and YYDKDF (reference sequence). Trimming cost V 0 bases and J 3 bases; bases outside gene matches: 11. This CDR3 spans 19 amino acids. The CDR3 is CATSRDYSLRLAGTDTQYF. CDR3 in DNA: TGTGCCACCAGCAGAGATTATTCCCTGAGACTAGCGGGGACAGATACGCAGTATTTT.

The DNA of the CDR3 is TGTGCCAGCAGTGTCCCGACTAGCGGGAGCACAGATACGCAGTATTTT. Protein sequence: CASSVPTSGSTDTQYF. The V gene is TRBV2, the J gene TRBJ2-3; 10 bases line up with TRBD2. This CDR3 region has 16 residues. The germline V gene encodes CDR1 SNHLY and CDR2 FYNNEI. The trim removed 4 bases at V and 0 bases at J, leaving 4 bases unmatched. Looking up the rest from reference TRBV2 and TRBJ2-3 gives the full variable domain: EPEVTQTPSHQVTQMGQEVILRCVPISNHLYFYWYRQILGQKVEFLVSFYNNEISEKSEIFDDQFSVERPDGSNFTLKIRSTKLEDSAMYFCASSVPTSGSTDTQYFGPGTRLTVL.

This rearrangement joins TRBV9 to TRBJ1-5; 10 bases are shared with TRBD1. Germline V lookup: CDR1 SGDLS, CDR2 YYNGEE. There are 15 residues in the CDR3. With 4 bases clipped from V and 6 bases from J, the junction kept 7 bases outside the gene matches. The CDR3 coding sequence is TGTGCCAGCAGCTCCGGGACAGGGGATAGTCAGCCCCAGCATTTT. It encodes CASSSGTGDSQPQHF.

V and J are TRBV7-9 and TRBJ1-2; D perhaps matches TRBD1 (6 bases). The V end was cut by 1 base, the J end by 4 bases, with 13 bases between. Germline CDR1 SEHNR, CDR2 FQNEAQ (reference sequence). The CDR3 is made up of 15 amino acids. CDR3 protein: CASSLVTGSGYGYTF. DNA of the CDR3: TGTGCCAGCAGCTTAGTTACAGGGTCCGGCTATGGCTACACCTTC. The full variable domain, completed using reference TRBV7-9 and TRBJ1-2, is DTGVSQNPRHKITKRGQNVTFRCDPISEHNRLYWYRQTLGQGPEFLTYFQNEAQLEKSRLLSDRFSAERPKGSFSTLEIQRTEQGDSAMYLCASSLVTGSGYGYTFGSGTRLTVV.

This sequence joins TRBV5-1 and TRBJ2-1; 16 positions match TRBD2. V shed 4 bases, J shed 8 bases, and the junction held 3 bases outside the gene matches. Germline loops: CDR1 SGHRS, CDR2 YFSETQ. The CDR3 consists of 15 residues. For the CDR3, the DNA is TGCGCCAGCAGCCCAGGGACTAGCGGGAGGGATGAGCAGTTCTTC. It yields the protein CASSPGTSGRDEQFF.

This chain joins TRBV7-9 and TRBJ2-3; the D is unclear. CDR1 SEHNR and CDR2 FQNEAQ come from the germline V gene (reference sequence). V gave up 4 bases and J gave up 3 bases, with 11 bases separating them. CDR3 length: 14 amino acids. CDR3 protein: CASSSHGMTDTQYF. The CDR3 DNA sequence: TGTGCCAGCAGCTCCCATGGCATGACAGATACGCAGTATTTT. The full variable domain, its missing parts supplied by reference TRBV7-9 and TRBJ2-3, is DTGVSQNPRHKITKRGQNVTFRCDPISEHNRLYWYRQTLGQGPEFLTYFQNEAQLEKSRLLSDRFSAERPKGSFSTLEIQRTEQGDSAMYLCASSSHGMTDTQYFGPGTRLTVL.

The genes are TRBV2 and TRBJ2-7; 9 nucleotides line up with TRBD2. CDR1 is SNHLY, CDR2 FYNNEI, per germline. Unmatched junction bases numbered 10, after V lost 1 base and J lost 3 bases. The CDR3 spans 17 residues. CDR3 sequence: CASSEGLADKIYYEQYF. The DNA of the CDR3 is TGTGCCAGCAGTGAAGGACTAGCGGACAAGATCTACTACGAGCAGTACTTC.

The chain combines TRBV4-1 with TRBJ2-1, with D possibly being TRBD2 (5 bases). The germline V and J ends were trimmed by 4 bases and 6 bases, with 22 bases remaining between them. The CDR3 totals 17 residues. Germline-derived CDR1 and CDR2 are MGHRA and YSYEKL. DNA for the CDR3: TGCGCCAGCAGCCTCCTCCTTACTAGGCAGGTGGGCAATGAGCAGTTCTTC. Its protein is CASSLLLTRQVGNEQFF.

The chain has TRBV28 and TRBJ1-5; tentative D call: TRBD1 (5 bases). The germline V gene has CDR1 MDHEN and CDR2 SYDVKM. This CDR3 region has 14 residues. Trimming cost V 2 bases and J 6 bases, with 11 bases left between them. In DNA, the CDR3 is TGTGCCAGCAGTTTAGGGGCTGGGGGTCAGCCCCAGCATTTT. Its translation is CASSLGAGGQPQHF.

This chain joins TRBV4-1 and TRBJ2-2, with 9 bases lining up with TRBD1. The CDR3 has 17 residues. The germline CDR1 and CDR2 sequences are MGHRA and YSYEKL. V shed 4 bases, J shed 5 bases, and the junction held 11 bases outside the gene matches. The CDR3 nucleotides are TGCGCCAGCAGCCGCCCAGGGACAGGGAGATGGACCGGGGAGCTGTTTTTT. Translating gives CASSRPGTGRWTGELFF.

J is TRBJ2-5 and V is TRBV18; TRBD2 aligns across 12 bases. The germline gives CDR1 KGHSH, CDR2 LQKENI. The CDR3 is 16 residues long. The V gene end was trimmed by 3 bases and the J gene end by 3 bases; junction bases not matched to a gene: 5. DNA for the CDR3: TGTGCCAGCTCACCCAGACTAGCGGGAGAGGAAGAGACCCAGTACTTC. It encodes CASSPRLAGEEETQYF.